This T cell receptor beta chain was sequenced in a study of T cells in Graves' hyperthyroidism and ophthalmopathy. In patients aged 18 to 65, hyperthyroidism was newly diagnosed, with duration under 2 months. Amplified TCR beta CDR3 regions came from RNA transcripts. Using the HTBI primer set, a first-round RT-PCR was run on the TCR CDR3. TCRdb used MiXCR to reprocess the multiplex PCR reads, holding one entry per CDR3 protein. The sample records hundreds of thousands of distinct CDR3 sequences, roughly 50% being singletons. This CDR3 contains 17 residues. V lost 5 bases to trimming and J lost 3 bases, with 20 bases between them. Germline CDR1 reads SGHTA; CDR2 reads FQGNSA.

This chain connects TRBV7-2 to TRBJ1-5; a possible D gene is TRBD1 (6 bases). The receptor was derived from a woman aged 18-29 years with Graves' hyperthyroidism. Sequencing was carried out using peripheral blood or thyroid tissue (not recorded which). The CDR3 loop reads CASSPGALQGSNQPQHF. CDR3 DNA sequence: TGTGCCAGCAGCCCAGGGGCCCTTCAGGGCTCCAATCAGCCCCAGCATTTT. Variable domain in full (rest from reference TRBV7-2 and TRBJ1-5): GAGVSQSPSNKVTEKGKDVELRCDPISGHTALYWYRQSLGQGLEFLIYFQGNSAPDKSGLPSDRFSAERTGGSVSTLTIQRTQQEDSAVYLCASSPGALQGSNQPQHFGDGTRLSIL.